The 3 T cell receptor beta chains in this list originate from one sample, sequenced in a study of shared clonotypes between healthy human individuals. Assay: immunoSEQ multiplex PCR; the TCRdb copy retains only in-frame clones and omits some. The sample lists some 2,000,000 clones, 85% to 95% occurring once. Input material: naive CD4+ T cells sorted from blood. The subset was: CD45RA+ positively selected. The receptors were gathered from a man between 18 and 29 years old in good health.

Only one count was recorded for this clone. The chain links TRBV18 to TRBJ1-4; no firm D call. Trimming cost V 3 bases and J 5 bases, with 16 bases left between them. The germline V gene has CDR1 KGHSH and CDR2 LQKENI. CDR3 length equals 16 residues. The CDR3 region has the DNA TGTGCCAGCTCACCTAATGAGGGCCAACTGAATGAAAAACTGTTTTTT. It specifies CASSPNEGQLNEKLFF.

This sequence joins TRBV7-9 and TRBJ1-1; D is ambiguous. The CDR3 extends over 14 amino acids. V gave up 5 bases and J gave up 4 bases, with 14 bases separating them. Germline-derived CDR1 and CDR2 are SEHNR and FQNEAQ (reference sequence). CDR3 loop: CASSHPGEGTEAFF. The CDR3 DNA is TGTGCCAGCAGCCATCCCGGGGAGGGCACTGAAGCTTTCTTT.

The chain recombines TRBV7-2 with TRBJ2-4; possible D gene TRBD1, 6 bases. The CDR3 loop spans 14 amino acids. The V end was cut by 5 bases, the J end by 8 bases, with 16 bases between. The V gene's germline CDR1 is SGHTA and CDR2 FQGNSA. Here the CDR3 reads CASSPRAGVDIQYF. CDR3 DNA: TGTGCCAGCAGCCCGCGGGCAGGGGTCGACATTCAGTACTTC.